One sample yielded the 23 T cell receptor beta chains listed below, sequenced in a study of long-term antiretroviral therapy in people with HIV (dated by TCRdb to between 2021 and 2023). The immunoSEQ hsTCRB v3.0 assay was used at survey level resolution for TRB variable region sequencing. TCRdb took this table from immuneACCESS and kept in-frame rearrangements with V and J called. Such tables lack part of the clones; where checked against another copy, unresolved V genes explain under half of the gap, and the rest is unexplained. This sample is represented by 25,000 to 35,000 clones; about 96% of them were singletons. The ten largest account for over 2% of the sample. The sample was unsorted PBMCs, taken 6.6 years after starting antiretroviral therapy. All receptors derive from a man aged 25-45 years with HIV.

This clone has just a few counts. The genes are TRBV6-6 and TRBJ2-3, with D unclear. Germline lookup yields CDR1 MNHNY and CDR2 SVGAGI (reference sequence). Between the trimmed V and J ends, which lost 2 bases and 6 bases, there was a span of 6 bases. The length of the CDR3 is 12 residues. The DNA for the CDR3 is TGTGCCAGCAGTTACGGGCCGGATACGCAGTATTTT. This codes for CASSYGPDTQYF.

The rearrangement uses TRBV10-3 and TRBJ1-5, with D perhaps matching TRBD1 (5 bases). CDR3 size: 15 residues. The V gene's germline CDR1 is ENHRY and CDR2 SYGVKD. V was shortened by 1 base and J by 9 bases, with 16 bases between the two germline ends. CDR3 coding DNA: TGTGCCATCAGTGAGTGGGGCGGCCTGGAAGGGCCCCAGCATTTT. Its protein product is CAISEWGGLEGPQHF.

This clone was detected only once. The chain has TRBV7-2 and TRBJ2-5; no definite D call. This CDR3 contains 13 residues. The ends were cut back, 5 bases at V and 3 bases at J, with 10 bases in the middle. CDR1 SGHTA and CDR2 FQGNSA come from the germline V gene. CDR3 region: CASSPQPEETQYF. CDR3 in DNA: TGTGCCAGCAGCCCACAGCCCGAAGAGACCCAGTACTTC.

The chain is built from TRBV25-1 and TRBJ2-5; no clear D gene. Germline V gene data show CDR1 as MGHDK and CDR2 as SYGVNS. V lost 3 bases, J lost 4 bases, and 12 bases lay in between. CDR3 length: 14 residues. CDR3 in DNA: TGTGCCAGCAGTGAGCGAATAGGTGGAGAGACCCAGTACTTC. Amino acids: CASSERIGGETQYF.

This chain's CDR3 is CASRLGQGALARAFF. The CDR3 nucleotides are TGTGCCAGCAGGCTTGGACAGGGGGCGCTAGCCAGAGCTTTCTTT. V gene TRBV2 combines with J gene TRBJ1-1, with 11 bases identical to TRBD1. The germline V gene has CDR1 SNHLY and CDR2 FYNNEI. V lost 6 bases and J lost 10; bases outside the gene matches: 13. This CDR3 is 15 amino acids long.

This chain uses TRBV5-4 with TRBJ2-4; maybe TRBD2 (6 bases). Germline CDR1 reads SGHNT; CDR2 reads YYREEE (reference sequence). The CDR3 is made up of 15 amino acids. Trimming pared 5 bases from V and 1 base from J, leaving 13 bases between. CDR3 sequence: CASSVGGDAKNIQYF. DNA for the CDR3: TGTGCCAGCAGTGTCGGGGGTGATGCCAAAAACATTCAGTACTTC.

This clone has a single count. The CDR3 sequence: CASTALGEEAFF. In nucleotides, the CDR3 is TGTGCCAGCACCGCCCTGGGGGAGGAAGCTTTCTTT. V and J are TRBV5-5 and TRBJ1-1, with D possibly TRBD1 on 5 matching bases. CDR1 is SGHKS and CDR2 is YYEKEE in the germline V gene (reference sequence). The CDR3 extends over 12 amino acids. V lost 6 bases and J lost 8, with 14 bases in between. Variable domain in full (rest from reference TRBV5-5 and TRBJ1-1): DAGVTQSPTHLIKTRGQQVTLRCSPISGHKSVSWYQQVLGQGPQFIFQYYEKEERGRGNFPDRFSARQFPNYSSELNVNALLLGDSALYLCASTALGEEAFFGQGTRLTVV.

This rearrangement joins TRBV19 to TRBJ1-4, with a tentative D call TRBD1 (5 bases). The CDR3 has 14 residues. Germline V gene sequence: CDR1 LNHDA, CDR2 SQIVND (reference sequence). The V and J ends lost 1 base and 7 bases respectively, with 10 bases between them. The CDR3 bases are TGTGCCAGTAGTATAGTAGGGGCTGGTGAAAAACTGTTTTTT. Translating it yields CASSIVGAGEKLFF.

The CDR3 DNA reads TGTGCCATCAGTGAGTTTGAGGGGACGGGCGAGCAGTACTTC. Its translation is CAISEFEGTGEQYF. This rearrangement joins TRBV10-3 to TRBJ2-7; D is possibly TRBD1 or TRBD2 (5 bases each). V lost 1 base, J lost 6 bases, and 13 bases lay in between. Per germline, CDR1 ENHRY and CDR2 SYGVKD. The CDR3 length is 14 residues.

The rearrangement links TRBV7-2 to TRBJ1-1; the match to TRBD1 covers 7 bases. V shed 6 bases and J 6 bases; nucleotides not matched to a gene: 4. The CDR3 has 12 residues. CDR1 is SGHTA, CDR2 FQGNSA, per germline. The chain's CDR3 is CASSSDRAEAFF. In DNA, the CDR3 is TGTGCCAGCAGTTCTGACAGGGCTGAAGCTTTCTTT.

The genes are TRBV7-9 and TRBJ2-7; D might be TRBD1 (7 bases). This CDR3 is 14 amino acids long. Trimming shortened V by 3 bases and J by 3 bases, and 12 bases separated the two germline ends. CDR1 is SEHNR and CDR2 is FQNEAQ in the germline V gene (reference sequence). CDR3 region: CASSFGGTDYEQYF. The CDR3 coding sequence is TGTGCCAGCAGCTTCGGCGGGACAGACTACGAGCAGTACTTC.

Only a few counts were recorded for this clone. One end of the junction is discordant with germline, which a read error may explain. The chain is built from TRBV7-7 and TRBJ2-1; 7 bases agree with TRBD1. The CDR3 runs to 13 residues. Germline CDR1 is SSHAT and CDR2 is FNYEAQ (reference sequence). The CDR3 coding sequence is TGTGCTAGCAGTTCCGACAGGGAGACTGAGCAGTTCTTC. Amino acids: CASSSDRETEQFF.

The CDR3 DNA sequence: TGTGCCAGCAGCTTAATAGGCGGGACCGGGGAGCTGTTTTTT. Translation gives CASSLIGGTGELFF. The gene calls are TRBV7-3 and TRBJ2-2; D might be TRBD2 (5 bases). V was cut by 1 base and J by 5 bases, with 8 bases left in between. CDR3 length: 14 residues. Germline V lookup: CDR1 SGHTA, CDR2 FQGTGA. Complete variable domain (other parts from reference TRBV7-3 and TRBJ2-2): GAGVSQTPSNKVTEKGKYVELRCDPISGHTALYWYRQSLGQGPEFLIYFQGTGAADDSGLPNDRFFAVRPEGSVSTLKIQRTERGDSAVYLCASSLIGGTGELFFGEGSRLTVL.

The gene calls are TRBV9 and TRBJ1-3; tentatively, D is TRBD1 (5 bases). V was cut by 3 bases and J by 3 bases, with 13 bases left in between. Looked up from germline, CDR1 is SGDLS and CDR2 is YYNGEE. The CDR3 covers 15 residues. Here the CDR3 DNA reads TGTGCCAGCAGCGGCGGGGGGAGAGGTGGAAACACCATATATTTT. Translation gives CASSGGGRGGNTIYF.

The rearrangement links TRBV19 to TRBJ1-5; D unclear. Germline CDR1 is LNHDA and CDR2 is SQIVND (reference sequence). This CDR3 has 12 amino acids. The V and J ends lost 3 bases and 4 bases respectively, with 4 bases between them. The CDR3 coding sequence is TGTGCCAGTAGTATGGGGAATCAGCCCCAGCATTTT. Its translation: CASSMGNQPQHF.

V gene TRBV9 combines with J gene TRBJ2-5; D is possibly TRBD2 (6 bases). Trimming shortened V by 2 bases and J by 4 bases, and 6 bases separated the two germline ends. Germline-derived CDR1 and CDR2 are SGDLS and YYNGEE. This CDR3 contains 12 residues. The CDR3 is CASSVGGETQYF. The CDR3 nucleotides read TGTGCCAGCAGCGTCGGGGGAGAGACCCAGTACTTC.

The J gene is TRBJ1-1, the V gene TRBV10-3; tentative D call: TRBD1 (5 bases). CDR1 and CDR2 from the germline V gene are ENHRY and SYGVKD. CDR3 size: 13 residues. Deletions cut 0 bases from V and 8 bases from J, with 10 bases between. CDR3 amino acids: CAISESGRTEAFF. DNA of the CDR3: TGTGCCATCAGTGAGTCCGGCAGGACAGAAGCTTTCTTT.

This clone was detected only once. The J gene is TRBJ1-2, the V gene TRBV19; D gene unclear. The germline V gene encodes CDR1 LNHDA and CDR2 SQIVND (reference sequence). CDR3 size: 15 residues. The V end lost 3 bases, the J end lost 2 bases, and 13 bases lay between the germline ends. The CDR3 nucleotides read TGTGCCAGTAGTATCCCCGGGGTTGCGAACTATGGCTACACCTTC. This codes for CASSIPGVANYGYTF.

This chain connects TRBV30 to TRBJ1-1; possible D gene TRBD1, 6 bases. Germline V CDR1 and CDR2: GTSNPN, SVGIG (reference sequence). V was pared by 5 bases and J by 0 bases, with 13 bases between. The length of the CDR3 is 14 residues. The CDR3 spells CAWSRRGMNTEAFF. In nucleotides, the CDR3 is TGTGCCTGGTCACGCAGGGGCATGAACACTGAAGCTTTCTTT.

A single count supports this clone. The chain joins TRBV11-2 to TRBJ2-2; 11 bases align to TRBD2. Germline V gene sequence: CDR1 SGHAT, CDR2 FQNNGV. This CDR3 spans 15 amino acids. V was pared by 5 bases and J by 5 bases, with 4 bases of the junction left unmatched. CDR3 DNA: TGTGCCAGCAGCATGGGACTAGCGGAGACCGGGGAGCTGTTTTTT. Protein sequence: CASSMGLAETGELFF.

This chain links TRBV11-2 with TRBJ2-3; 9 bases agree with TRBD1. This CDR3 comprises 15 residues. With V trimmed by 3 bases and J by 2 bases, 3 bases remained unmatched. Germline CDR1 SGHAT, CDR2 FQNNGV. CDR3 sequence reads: CASSFTGGVTDTQYF. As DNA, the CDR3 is TGTGCCAGCAGCTTCACAGGGGGCGTCACAGATACGCAGTATTTT.

CDR3 coding DNA: TGTGCCAGTAATAATGGCAGGGAAAACACCGGGGAGCTGTTTTTT. It translates to CASNNGRENTGELFF. The chain joins TRBV19 to TRBJ2-2; TRBD1 is a possible D gene (5 bases). This CDR3 contains 15 residues. The germline V gene encodes CDR1 LNHDA and CDR2 SQIVND (reference sequence). V shed 7 bases and J shed 2 bases, with 14 bases lying between them.

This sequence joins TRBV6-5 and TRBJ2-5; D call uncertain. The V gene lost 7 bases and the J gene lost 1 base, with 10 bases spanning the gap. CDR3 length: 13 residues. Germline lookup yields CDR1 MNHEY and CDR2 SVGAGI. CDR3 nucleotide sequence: TGTGCCAGCAAAGTAGGGTCCCAAGAGACCCAGTACTTC. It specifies CASKVGSQETQYF.